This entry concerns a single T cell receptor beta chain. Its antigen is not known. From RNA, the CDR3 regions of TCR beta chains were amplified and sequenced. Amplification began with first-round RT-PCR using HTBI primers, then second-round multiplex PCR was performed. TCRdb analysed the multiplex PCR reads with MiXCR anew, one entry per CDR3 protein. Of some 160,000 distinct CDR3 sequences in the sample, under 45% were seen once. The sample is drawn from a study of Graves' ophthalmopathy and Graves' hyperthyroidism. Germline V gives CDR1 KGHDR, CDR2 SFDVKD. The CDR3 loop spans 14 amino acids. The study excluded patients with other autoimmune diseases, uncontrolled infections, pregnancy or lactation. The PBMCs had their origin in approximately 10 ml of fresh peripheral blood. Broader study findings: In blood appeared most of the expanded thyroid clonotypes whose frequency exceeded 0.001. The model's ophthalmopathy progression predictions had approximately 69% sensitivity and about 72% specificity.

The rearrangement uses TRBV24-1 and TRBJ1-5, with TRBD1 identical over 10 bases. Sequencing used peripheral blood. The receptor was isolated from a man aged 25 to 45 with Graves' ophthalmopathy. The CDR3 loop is CAFIDRGLNQPQHF. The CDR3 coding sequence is TGTGCGTTCATCGACAGGGGGCTAAATCAGCCCCAGCATTTT.